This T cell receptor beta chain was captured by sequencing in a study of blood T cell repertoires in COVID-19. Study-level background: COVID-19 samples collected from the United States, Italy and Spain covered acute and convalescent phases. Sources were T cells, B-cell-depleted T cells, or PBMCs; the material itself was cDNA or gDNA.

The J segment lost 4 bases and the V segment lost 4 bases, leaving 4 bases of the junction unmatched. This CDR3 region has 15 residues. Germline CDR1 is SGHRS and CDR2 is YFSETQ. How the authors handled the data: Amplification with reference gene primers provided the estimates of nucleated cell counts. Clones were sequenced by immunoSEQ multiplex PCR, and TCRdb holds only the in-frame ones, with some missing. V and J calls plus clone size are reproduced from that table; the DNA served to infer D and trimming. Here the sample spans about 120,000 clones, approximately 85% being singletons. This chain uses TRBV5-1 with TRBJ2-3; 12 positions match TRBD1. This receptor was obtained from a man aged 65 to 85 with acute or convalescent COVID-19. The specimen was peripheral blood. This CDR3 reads CASSGGTGGADTQYF. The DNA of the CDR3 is TGCGCCAGCAGCGGAGGGACAGGGGGCGCAGATACGCAGTATTTT.